The 3 T cell receptor beta chains listed next were all sequenced from one sample in a study of blood T cell repertoires in COVID-19. TCRdb keeps only in-frame clones here, not all; method: immunoSEQ multiplex PCR. The data contain about 44,000 clones, roughly nine tenths of them singletons. Sequencing input: peripheral blood. The origin of the receptors is a woman of 80 years or more in a cohort sampled during active or convalescent COVID-19.

The rearrangement uses TRBV7-2 and TRBJ2-3, with unresolved D. The CDR3 loop spans 14 amino acids. From germline, CDR1 is SGHTA and CDR2 FQGNSA. Trimming pared 5 bases from V and 2 bases from J, leaving 11 bases between. Written as DNA, the CDR3 is TGTGCCAGCAGCCCCACTCGAGCCACAGATACGCAGTATTTT. It encodes CASSPTRATDTQYF. The full variable domain, rest sourced from reference TRBV7-2 and TRBJ2-3, is GAGVSQSPSNKVTEKGKDVELRCDPISGHTALYWYRQSLGQGLEFLIYFQGNSAPDKSGLPSDRFSAERTGGSVSTLTIQRTQQEDSAVYLCASSPTRATDTQYFGPGTRLTVL.

V usage is TRBV7-3 and J usage is TRBJ2-3, with a possible D match to TRBD2 (6 bases). Trimming cost V 2 bases and J 0 bases, with 12 bases left between them. The CDR3 contains 16 residues. Germline V gene sequence: CDR1 SGHTA, CDR2 FQGTGA. The CDR3: CASSLGRSGSTDTQYF. The CDR3 DNA is TGTGCCAGCAGCTTAGGGCGGAGCGGGAGCACAGATACGCAGTATTTT.

This chain links TRBV9 with TRBJ2-2; 14 bases agree with TRBD2. V shed 4 bases, J shed 6 bases, and the junction held 8 bases outside the gene matches. Germline values: CDR1 SGDLS, CDR2 YYNGEE. This CDR3 has 17 amino acids. The CDR3 loop reads CASSRGEGLAGAGELFF. The DNA of the CDR3 is TGTGCCAGCAGCCGAGGGGAGGGACTAGCGGGAGCCGGGGAGCTGTTTTTT.